The clone carrying this T cell receptor (beta chain) came up once. Its antigen is unidentified. TCR beta cDNA libraries had unique molecular identifiers. Roughly 500,000 cDNA molecules were obtained from roughly 1 to 10 million T cells. Via MiXCR, TCRdb re-called the PCR reads, giving one row per CDR3 protein. The data hold about 430,000 distinct CDR3 sequences, with 35% to 45% observed a single time. Unmatched junction bases numbered 9, after V lost 2 bases and J lost 5 bases. Per the germline V gene, CDR1 is SGHDT and CDR2 is YYEEEE. This CDR3 contains 16 residues. These data belong to a study of post-analysis software for immune sequencing data. The study, taken as a whole, reports: The authors found that F measure strongly co-clustered same-batch samples. With TRBV5-6, TRBV5-1 and TRBV20-1 included, about five TRBV segments were more frequent in patients than in controls.

This chain joins TRBV5-6 and TRBJ1-1; the match to TRBD1 covers 10 bases. The source is a girl aged 2-9 years with multiple sclerosis. Sequenced: blood. The CDR3 DNA follows: TGTGCCAGCAGCTTCGACTCAGACAGGGGGCGTACTGAAGCTTTCTTT. Translating gives CASSFDSDRGRTEAFF.